This T cell receptor beta chain appears in the sequencing data of a study of beta chain features in type 1 diabetes. Whole-study results and caveats: All four CD4+ subsets from Type 1 diabetes patients carried moderately but significantly shorter TCRB CDR3s. cDNA-based reads could over-represent cells with high TCR expression.

CDR1 and CDR2 from the germline V gene are SGHNT and YYREEE (reference sequence). The CDR3 is 15 amino acids. Deletions cut 6 bases from V and 1 base from J, with 16 bases between. To note about this clone: What it binds is unknown.

cDNA synthesis used the whole RNA isolate, giving expressed TCRB sequences. Only in-frame clones appear in the TCRdb table, and some are missing; sequencing was by immunoSEQ multiplex PCR. The sample lists 200,000 to 300,000 clones; approximately 11% were seen once. Sequencing was performed on naive CD4+ T cells from blood. This receptor was taken from a man aged 25-40 years with type 1 diabetes. The chain employs TRBV5-4 and TRBJ2-5, with a weak D call TRBD2 (6 bases). The CDR3 is CASKASRGTQETQYF. The CDR3 nucleotides read TGTGCCAGCAAGGCTTCCCGCGGGACCCAAGAGACCCAGTACTTC.